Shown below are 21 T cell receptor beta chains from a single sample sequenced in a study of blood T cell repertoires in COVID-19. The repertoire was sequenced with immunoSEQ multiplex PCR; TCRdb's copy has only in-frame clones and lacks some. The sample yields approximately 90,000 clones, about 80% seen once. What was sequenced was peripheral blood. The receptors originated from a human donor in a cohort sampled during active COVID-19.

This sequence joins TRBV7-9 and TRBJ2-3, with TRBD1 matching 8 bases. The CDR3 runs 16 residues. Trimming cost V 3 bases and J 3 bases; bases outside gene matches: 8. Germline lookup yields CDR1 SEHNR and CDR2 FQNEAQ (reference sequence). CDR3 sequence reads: CASSFPRTGSTDTQYF. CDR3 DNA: TGTGCCAGCAGCTTTCCTCGGACAGGGTCAACAGATACGCAGTATTTT.

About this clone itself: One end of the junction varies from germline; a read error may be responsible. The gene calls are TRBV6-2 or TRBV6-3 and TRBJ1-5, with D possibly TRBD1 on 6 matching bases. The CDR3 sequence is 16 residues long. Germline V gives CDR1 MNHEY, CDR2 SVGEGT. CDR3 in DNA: TGTGCCAGCAGTGACTCCCCGGGAACAGGGAATCAGCCCCAGCATTTT. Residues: CASSDSPGTGNQPQHF.

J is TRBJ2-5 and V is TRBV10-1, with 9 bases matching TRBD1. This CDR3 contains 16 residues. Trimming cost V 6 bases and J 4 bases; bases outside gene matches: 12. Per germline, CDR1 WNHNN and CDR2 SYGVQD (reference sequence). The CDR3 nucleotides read TGCGCCAGCAGCTCCCCCGACGGGACAGGGACAGAGACCCAGTACTTC. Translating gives CASSSPDGTGTETQYF.

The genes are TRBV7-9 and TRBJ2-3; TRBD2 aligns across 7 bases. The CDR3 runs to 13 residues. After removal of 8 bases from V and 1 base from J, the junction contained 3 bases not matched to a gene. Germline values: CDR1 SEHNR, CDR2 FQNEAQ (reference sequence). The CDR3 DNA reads TGTGCCAGCGGGGGGGTCGGCACAGATACGCAGTATTTT. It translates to CASGGVGTDTQYF.

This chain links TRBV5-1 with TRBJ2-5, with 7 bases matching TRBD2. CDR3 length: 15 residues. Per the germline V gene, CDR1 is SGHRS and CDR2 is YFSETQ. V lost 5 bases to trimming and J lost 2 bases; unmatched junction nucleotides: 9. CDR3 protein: CASRWGSSGQETQYF. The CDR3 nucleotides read TGCGCCAGCAGATGGGGGAGTAGCGGGCAAGAGACCCAGTACTTC.

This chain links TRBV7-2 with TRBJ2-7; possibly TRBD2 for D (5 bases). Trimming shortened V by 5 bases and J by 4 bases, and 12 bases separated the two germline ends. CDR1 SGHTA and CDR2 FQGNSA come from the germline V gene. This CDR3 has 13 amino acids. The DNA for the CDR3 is TGTGCCAGCAGCCGGCTAGCATGGTACGAGCAGTACTTC. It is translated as CASSRLAWYEQYF.

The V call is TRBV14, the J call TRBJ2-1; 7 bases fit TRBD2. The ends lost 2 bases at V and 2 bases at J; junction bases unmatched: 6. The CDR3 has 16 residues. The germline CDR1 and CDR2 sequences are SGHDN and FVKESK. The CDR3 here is CASSQTKLATYNEQFF. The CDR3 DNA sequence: TGTGCCAGCAGCCAAACTAAACTAGCGACCTACAATGAGCAGTTCTTC.

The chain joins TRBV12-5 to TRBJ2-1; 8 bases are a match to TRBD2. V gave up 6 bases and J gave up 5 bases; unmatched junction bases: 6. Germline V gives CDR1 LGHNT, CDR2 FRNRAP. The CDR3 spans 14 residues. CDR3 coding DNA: TGTGCTAGTGGACTAGCGGACCTCGACAATGAGCAGTTCTTC. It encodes CASGLADLDNEQFF.

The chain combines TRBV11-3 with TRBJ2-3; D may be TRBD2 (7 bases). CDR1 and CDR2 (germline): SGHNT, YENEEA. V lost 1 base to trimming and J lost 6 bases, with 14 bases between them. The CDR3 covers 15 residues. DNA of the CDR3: TGTGCCAGCAGCTTAGGGCGGGGGCGGCGGGATACGCAGTATTTT. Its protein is CASSLGRGRRDTQYF.

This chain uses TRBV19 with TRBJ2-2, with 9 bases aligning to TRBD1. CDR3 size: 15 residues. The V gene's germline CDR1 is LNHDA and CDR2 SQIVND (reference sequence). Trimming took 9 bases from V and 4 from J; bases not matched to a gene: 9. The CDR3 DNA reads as TGTGCCAGCTACCGGGACAGGGCCTCCACCGGGGAGCTGTTTTTT. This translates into CASYRDRASTGELFF.

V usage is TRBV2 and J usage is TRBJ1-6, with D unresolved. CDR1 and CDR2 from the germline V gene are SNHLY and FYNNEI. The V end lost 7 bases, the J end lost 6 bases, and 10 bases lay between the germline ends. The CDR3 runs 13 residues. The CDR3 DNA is TGTGCCAGCACCCCGGTCATTAATTCACCCCTCCACTTT. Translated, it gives CASTPVINSPLHF.

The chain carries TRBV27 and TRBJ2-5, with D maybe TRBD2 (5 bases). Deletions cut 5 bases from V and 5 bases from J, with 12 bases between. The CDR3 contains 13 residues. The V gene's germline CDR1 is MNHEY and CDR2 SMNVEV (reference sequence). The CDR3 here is CASSTTRAETQYF. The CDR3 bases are TGTGCCAGCAGTACCACTAGGGCGGAGACCCAGTACTTC.

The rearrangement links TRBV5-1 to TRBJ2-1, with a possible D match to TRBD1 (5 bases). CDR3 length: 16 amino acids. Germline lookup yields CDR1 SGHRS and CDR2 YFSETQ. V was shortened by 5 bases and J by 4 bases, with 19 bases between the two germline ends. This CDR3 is CASSTATGAIYNEQFF. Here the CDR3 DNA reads TGCGCCAGCAGTACCGCTACAGGCGCTATATACAATGAGCAGTTCTTC.

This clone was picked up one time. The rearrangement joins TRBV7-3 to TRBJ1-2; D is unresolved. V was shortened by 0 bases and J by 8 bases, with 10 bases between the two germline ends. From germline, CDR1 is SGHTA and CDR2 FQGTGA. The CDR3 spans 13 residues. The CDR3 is CASSLTYGAGYTF. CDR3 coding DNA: TGTGCCAGCAGCTTAACGTATGGAGCCGGCTACACCTTC.

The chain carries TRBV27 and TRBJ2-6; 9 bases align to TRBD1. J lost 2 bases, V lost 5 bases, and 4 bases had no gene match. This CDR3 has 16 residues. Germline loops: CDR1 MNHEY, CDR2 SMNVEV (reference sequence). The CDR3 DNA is TGTGCCAGCAGTAAACAGGGGGCCGCTGGGGCCAACGTCCTGACTTTC. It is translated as CASSKQGAAGANVLTF.

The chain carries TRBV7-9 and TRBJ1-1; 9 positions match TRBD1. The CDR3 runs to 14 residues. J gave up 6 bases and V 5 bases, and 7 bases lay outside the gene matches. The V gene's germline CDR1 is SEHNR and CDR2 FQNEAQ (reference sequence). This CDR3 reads CASSPRQGDAEAFF. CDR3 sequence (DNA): TGTGCCAGCAGCCCCAGACAGGGGGACGCTGAAGCTTTCTTT.

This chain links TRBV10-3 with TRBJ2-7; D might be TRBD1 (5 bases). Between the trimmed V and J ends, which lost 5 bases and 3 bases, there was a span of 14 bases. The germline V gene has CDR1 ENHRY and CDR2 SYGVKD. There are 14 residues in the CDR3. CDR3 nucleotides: TGTGCCATCAGTTATAGGCACGGACACTACGAGCAGTACTTC. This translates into CAISYRHGHYEQYF.

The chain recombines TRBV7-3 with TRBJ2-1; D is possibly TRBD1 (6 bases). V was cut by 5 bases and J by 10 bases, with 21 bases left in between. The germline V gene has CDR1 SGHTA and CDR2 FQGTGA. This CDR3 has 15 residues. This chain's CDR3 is CASSQSRGGASEQFF. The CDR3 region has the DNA TGTGCCAGCAGCCAGTCTAGAGGGGGAGCTTCGGAGCAGTTCTTC.

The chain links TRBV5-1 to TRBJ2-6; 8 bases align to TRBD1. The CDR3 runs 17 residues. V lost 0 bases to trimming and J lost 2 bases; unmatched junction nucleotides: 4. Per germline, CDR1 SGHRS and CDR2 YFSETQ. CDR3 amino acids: CASSLVVQGAGANVLTF. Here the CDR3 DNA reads TGCGCCAGCAGCTTGGTGGTACAGGGGGCTGGGGCCAACGTCCTGACTTTC.

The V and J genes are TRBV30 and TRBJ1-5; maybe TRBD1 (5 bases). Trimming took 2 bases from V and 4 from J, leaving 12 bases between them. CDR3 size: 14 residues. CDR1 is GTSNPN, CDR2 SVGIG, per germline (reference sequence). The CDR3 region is CAWSPGTLNQPQHF. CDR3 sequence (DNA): TGTGCCTGGAGTCCCGGGACTCTGAATCAGCCCCAGCATTTT.

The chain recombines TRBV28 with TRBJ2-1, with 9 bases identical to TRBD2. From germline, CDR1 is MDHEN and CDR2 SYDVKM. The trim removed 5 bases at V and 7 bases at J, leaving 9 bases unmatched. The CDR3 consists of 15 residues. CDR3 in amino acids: CASSQIAGVGNEQFF. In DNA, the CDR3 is TGTGCCAGCAGTCAAATAGCGGGAGTGGGAAATGAGCAGTTCTTC.